The entry below describes one T cell receptor (beta chain). The source of the sample is a study of T cell changes during pregnancy in multiple sclerosis. Unmatched junction bases numbered 9, after V lost 5 bases and J lost 7 bases. The CDR3 totals 16 residues. The V gene's germline CDR1 is MRHNA and CDR2 SNTAGT. Here immunoSEQ multiplex PCR was the method, and the copy in TCRdb shows in-frame clones only, minus some. The table lists over 20,000 clones, about 87% of them singletons. The sequence was collected from a female donor in good health, enrolled as a control in a pregnancy study. The chain combines TRBV6-4 with TRBJ2-2; 11 positions match TRBD2. Here the sequenced sample was CD8+ T cells from peripheral blood mononuclear cells, taken in the second trimester of pregnancy. DNA of the CDR3: TGTGCCAGCAGTCCCGTCGCTAGCGGGGGGATCGGGGAGCTGTTTTTT. It encodes CASSPVASGGIGELFF.